The 20 T cell receptor beta chains below all came from one sample that was sequenced in a study of control samples from healthy donors and cancer patients. TCRdb keeps only in-frame clones here, not all; method: immunoSEQ multiplex PCR. The table records 90,000 to 150,000 clones, roughly 88% of them present only once. Sequenced sample: blood. All receptors come from a man aged 40-55 years in good health.

The CDR3 here is CASRAQGSQGGSGEQFF. The CDR3 nucleotides read TGCGCCAGCAGGGCTCAAGGGTCACAGGGAGGCAGCGGAGAGCAGTTCTTC. The V call is TRBV5-1, the J call TRBJ2-1; possibly TRBD1 or TRBD2 for D (6 bases each). Germline lookup yields CDR1 SGHRS and CDR2 YFSETQ. The CDR3 length is 17 residues. V lost 5 bases to trimming and J lost 10 bases, with 28 bases between them.

The V gene is TRBV7-8, the J gene TRBJ1-5; no firm D call. The CDR3 has 16 amino acids. Germline V gene sequence: CDR1 SGHVS, CDR2 FQNEAQ. V dropped 0 bases and J dropped 2 bases, with 11 bases sitting between them. The CDR3 protein is CASSLAVDRGNQPQHF. CDR3 DNA: TGTGCCAGCAGCTTAGCGGTTGATCGAGGCAATCAGCCCCAGCATTTT.

On this clone itself: At the DNA level, this CDR3 is encoded by other sequences in the same sample as well. The chain employs TRBV5-1 and TRBJ1-6; possible D gene TRBD1, 5 bases. The CDR3 runs 14 residues. V lost 0 bases and J 5 bases, leaving 6 bases between the germline ends. The germline V gene has CDR1 SGHRS and CDR2 YFSETQ. CDR3 residues: CASSLGRDNSPLHF. The CDR3 DNA is TGCGCCAGCAGCTTGGGCAGGGATAATTCACCCCTCCACTTT.

The rearrangement links TRBV6-7 to TRBJ1-5; TRBD1 matches 9 bases. TRBV6-7 qualifies as an ORF whose function is uncertain. The trim removed 0 bases at V and 3 bases at J, leaving 9 bases unmatched. The CDR3 length is 18 residues. CDR3 nucleotides: TGTGCCAGCAGTTACTCAACCGGGACAGGGCCCTTCAATCAGCCCCAGCATTTT. Its protein product is CASSYSTGTGPFNQPQHF.

DNA of the CDR3: TGTGCCACCAGTGCCCCGCCGGGGCCGAACACCGGGGAGCTGTTTTTT. As protein: CATSAPPGPNTGELFF. J is TRBJ2-2 and V is TRBV24-1; D is perhaps TRBD1 or TRBD2 (5 bases each). Between the trimmed V and J ends, which lost 5 bases and 0 bases, there was a span of 12 bases. The CDR3 length is 16 residues. From germline, CDR1 is KGHDR and CDR2 SFDVKD.

The chain joins TRBV5-1 to TRBJ1-2; the match to TRBD1 covers 7 bases. The germline CDR1 and CDR2 sequences are SGHRS and YFSETQ. V shed 2 bases and J 4 bases; nucleotides not matched to a gene: 5. CDR3 length: 14 residues. In DNA, the CDR3 is TGCGCCAGCAGCTTTGAAGGGGGCAGCTATGGCTACACCTTC. Its protein product is CASSFEGGSYGYTF.

V gene TRBV5-1 combines with J gene TRBJ2-3; 7 bases map to TRBD2. There are 14 residues in the CDR3. The germline gives CDR1 SGHRS, CDR2 YFSETQ. The V and J ends lost 4 bases and 6 bases, in that order; junction bases with no gene match: 8. CDR3 nucleotide sequence: TGCGCCAGCAGCCCTGGACTAGAATACGATACGCAGTATTTT. It translates to CASSPGLEYDTQYF.

Only one count was recorded for this clone. The chain combines TRBV6-5 with TRBJ1-5; TRBD1 matches 10 bases. J lost 9 bases, V lost 6 bases, and 8 bases had no gene match. The CDR3 loop spans 14 amino acids. Germline V gene lookup returns CDR1 MNHEY and CDR2 SVGAGI. Here the CDR3 DNA reads TGTGCCAGCAGACAAGACAGGGGGCCTGGGCCCCAGCATTTT. Translating it yields CASRQDRGPGPQHF.

The chain carries TRBV7-9 and TRBJ2-2; 13 positions match TRBD2. The V and J ends lost 5 bases and 2 bases, in that order; junction bases with no gene match: 8. Germline V gene lookup returns CDR1 SEHNR and CDR2 FQNEAQ (reference sequence). The length of the CDR3 is 18 residues. CDR3 residues: CASSTRLAGGLNTGELFF. CDR3 DNA: TGTGCCAGCAGCACCCGACTAGCGGGGGGCTTAAACACCGGGGAGCTGTTTTTT.

V usage is TRBV6-5 and J usage is TRBJ2-7; D is perhaps TRBD1 (6 bases). The germline V gene encodes CDR1 MNHEY and CDR2 SVGAGI. V gave up 10 bases and J gave up 5 bases, with 24 bases separating them. The CDR3 has 15 amino acids. CDR3: CATRDTSWISNEQYF. For the CDR3, the DNA is TGTGCCACCCGGGACACATCCTGGATTTCGAACGAGCAGTACTTC.

The chain uses TRBV5-1 and TRBJ2-1, with 13 bases aligning to TRBD2. V shed 3 bases and J 8 bases; nucleotides not matched to a gene: 5. Germline V CDR1 and CDR2: SGHRS, YFSETQ. The CDR3 sequence is 15 residues long. CDR3 in amino acids: CASSSLAGGLHEQFF. In nucleotides, the CDR3 is TGCGCCAGCAGCTCACTAGCGGGGGGGCTCCATGAGCAGTTCTTC.

The rearrangement uses TRBV18 and TRBJ1-1, with a tentative D call TRBD1 (6 bases). The CDR3 is 13 residues long. Germline V gene lookup returns CDR1 KGHSH and CDR2 LQKENI. Trimming cost V 5 bases and J 1 base, with 8 bases left between them. For the CDR3, the DNA is TGTGCCAGCTCATCACAGGGGAACACTGAAGCTTTCTTT. It codes for CASSSQGNTEAFF.

In regard to this clone: One end of the junction fails to match germline, which may point to a read error. The chain joins TRBV28 to TRBJ1-6; 7 positions match TRBD1. Germline values: CDR1 MDHEN, CDR2 SYDVKM. There are 14 residues in the CDR3. The CDR3: CASSLGDRQGVIDF. As DNA, the CDR3 is TGTGCCAGCAGTTTAGGGGACCGACAGGGAGTGATTGACTTT.

This sequence joins TRBV11-2 and TRBJ1-6; D gene ambiguous. CDR3 length: 14 residues. Germline CDR1 SGHAT, CDR2 FQNNGV. Trimming removed 0 bases at V and 5 bases at J, with 5 bases between. CDR3 sequence (DNA): TGTGCCAGCAGCTTAGATCTAGATAATTCACCCCTCCACTTT. This gives the protein CASSLDLDNSPLHF.

This clone showed up just a few times. J is TRBJ1-5 and V is TRBV19, with 10 bases that match TRBD1. Looked up from germline, CDR1 is LNHDA and CDR2 is SQIVND (reference sequence). There are 16 residues in the CDR3. The trim removed 5 bases at V and 4 bases at J, leaving 8 bases unmatched. Written as DNA, the CDR3 is TGTGCCAGTAGTTTAAGGACAGGGGGTCGGAATCAGCCCCAGCATTTT. Amino acid sequence: CASSLRTGGRNQPQHF.

The J gene is TRBJ2-4, the V gene TRBV21-1; the D call TRBD2 from the table was never checked on the DNA. TRBV21-1 constitutes a pseudogene. There are 12 residues in the CDR3. CDR3 region: CAKSSSKNIQYF. DNA of the CDR3: TGTGCCAAATCTAGCTCCAAAAACATTCAGTACTTC.

The chain has TRBV5-1 and TRBJ2-3; D is undetermined. The germline V gene encodes CDR1 SGHRS and CDR2 YFSETQ. This CDR3 contains 15 residues. Between the trimmed V and J ends, which lost 0 bases and 4 bases, there was a span of 12 bases. The CDR3 DNA follows: TGCGCCAGCAGCTTGGCGGGCCGTGCCGCAGATACGCAGTATTTT. Its protein is CASSLAGRAADTQYF.

This sequence joins TRBV3-1 (or the pseudogene TRBV3-2) and TRBJ1-5, with D possibly being TRBD1 (6 bases). Germline values: CDR1 LGHDT, CDR2 YNNKEL (reference sequence). The CDR3 runs to 15 residues. The V end was cut by 4 bases, the J end by 2 bases, with 12 bases between. The CDR3 loop reads CASSPGHGGNQPQHF. In DNA form, the CDR3 reads TGTGCCAGCAGCCCGGGACATGGTGGCAATCAGCCCCAGCATTTT.

The chain is built from TRBV5-6 and TRBJ2-7; 9 bases fit TRBD2. Germline values: CDR1 SGHDT, CDR2 YYEEEE. The length of the CDR3 is 14 residues. Trimming removed 2 bases from V and 6 bases from J; junction bases left unmatched: 6. CDR3 bases: TGTGCCAGCAGCTTTTTTAGCGGGGGACCCGAGCAGTACTTC. It codes for CASSFFSGGPEQYF. Combining the CDR3 with reference TRBV5-6 and TRBJ2-7 gives the whole variable domain DAGVTQSPTHLIKTRGQQVTLRCSPKSGHDTVSWYQQALGQGPQFIFQYYEEEERQRGNFPDRFSGHQFPNYSSELNVNALLLGDSALYLCASSFFSGGPEQYFGPGTRLTVT.

The genes are TRBV2 and TRBJ2-7, with no clear D. CDR1 is SNHLY, CDR2 FYNNEI, per germline. Trimming removed 5 bases from V and 3 bases from J, with 8 bases in between. This CDR3 has 12 residues. This chain's CDR3 is CASSSELYEQYF. The DNA of the CDR3 is TGTGCCAGCAGTTCTGAGCTCTACGAGCAGTACTTC.